This T cell receptor beta chain was identified in a study of T cell responses to AZD1222 COVID-19 vaccine (dated by TCRdb to the early 2020s). Context from the whole study: AZD1222 recipients given second doses at about 4 weeks or at about 12 weeks were pooled, since spike-specific TCR depth and breadth were not found to differ between the two schedules. Trial participants were enrolled by age into subgroups of 18-55, 56-69 and 70-plus years, and about 150, 27 and 61 TCR-sequenced participants, respectively, were included in these subgroups. A total of about 250 trial participants underwent TCR sequencing, of whom around 210 had received two doses of AZD1222 and about 26 had received two doses of the MenACWY control vaccine.

V sheds 0 bases and J sheds 5 bases, leaving 17 bases between their ends. From the germline V gene, CDR1 is MNHEY and CDR2 is SVGEGT. From the cysteine up to the phenylalanine, the CDR3 has a length of 16 residues. Only the CDR3 DNA is retained, 48 bases long and in frame from the first base. Comments on this clone: The specificity of this receptor is unknown. No base qualities exist here, and no much larger clone lies one base off it.

What the study reported, not specific to this receptor: Reportedly, almost half of the unique spike-specific TCRs recognized epitopes lying outside the regions that are mutated in the B.1.351 and B.1.1.7 variants. The 56-69-year group was small, and its depth increase did not reach significance, likely because of low power. A significant rise in spike-specific TCR breadth and depth was observed after two AZD1222 doses relative to day 0 and relative to MenACWY recipients. CD4 TCRs associated with the vaccine covered the entire spike protein, and the dominant responses were in regions 160-218 and 743-854. Because no day 14 peak-response samples were available, repertoires were characterized only after the peak T cell response. Participants were mostly white British and included more females than males, and it was suggested by the authors that clonal diversity may have been underestimated. Conclusions about previously exposed vaccinees are limited because only six or seven AZD1222 recipients were SARS-CoV-2 seropositive at baseline.

The CDR3 regions of human TCRbeta chains were analyzed by immunosequencing. Processing in the source paper ran as follows. Repertoire TCRs were matched against a reference library of SARS-CoV-2-specific TCRs generated with the MIRA antigen-specificity platform. Breadth was defined as the fraction of unique TCRs that were SARS-CoV-2-associated. Depth was defined as the fraction of total T cells that were SARS-CoV-2-associated. Using the MIRA data, each spike-specific TCR was mapped to the spike region that the TCR reacts to and placed in a CD4 or CD8 class. Log10-transformed breadth and depth values were compared by one-way ANOVA with Sidak's multiple comparisons tests. What TCRdb holds here is the immuneACCESS table cut down to in-frame rearrangements. Part of the clones is not present; checked against another copy, under half of the missing clones reflect an unresolved V gene, and the others are unexplained. V, J and clone size derive from that table, while D and trimming were established from the DNA sequence. The sample includes some 83,000 clones, with just under 90% observed a single time. Clones ranked in the top ten supply approximately 5.4% of the sample.

The time point label here, explained by the study, means: baseline before first vaccination. Vaccinee samples were obtained from the UK trials COV001 and COV002, which included a single-blind randomized controlled phase 2/3 trial of AZD1222 (ChAdOx1 nCoV-19) in healthy adults. Trial participant PBMC samples were collected at day 0 and day 28 after the second dose for TCRbeta chain sequencing. The chain couples TRBV6-2 or TRBV6-3 to TRBJ2-7, with no reliable assignment of the D segment. This specimen was peripheral blood, taken on day 0 of AZD1222 vaccination. This sequence originates from an adult in good health. The CDR3 region reads CASSYSRLGAVDEQYF. The DNA sequence is given as TGTGCCAGCAGTTACTCGAGATTGGGTGCAGTCGACGAGCAGTACTTC.